This T cell receptor (beta chain) was identified in a study of Graves' ophthalmopathy and Graves' hyperthyroidism. No donor had other autoimmune disease, uncontrolled infection, pregnancy or lactation. The authors amplified TCR beta CDR3 regions, and they did so from RNA transcripts for repertoire sequencing. After a first-round RT-PCR with HTBI primers, a second-round multiplex PCR was run. TCRdb independently ran MiXCR on the multiplex PCR reads; one entry per CDR3 protein. Of approximately 410,000 distinct CDR3 sequences in the sample, 15% are singletons; the top ten hold about 7.3%. The sample consisted of peripheral blood. The sequence derives from a woman aged 18-30 years with stable Graves' hyperthyroidism.

CDR3 nucleotides: TGTGCCAGTAGTATTCAAGGCGGGCCCCAGCATTTT. Translated: CASSIQGGPQHF. The J gene is TRBJ1-5, the V gene TRBV19; no reliable D call. CDR1 LNHDA and CDR2 SQIVND come from the germline V gene (reference sequence). The length of the CDR3 is 12 residues. V lost 3 bases to trimming and J lost 9 bases, with 9 bases between them.